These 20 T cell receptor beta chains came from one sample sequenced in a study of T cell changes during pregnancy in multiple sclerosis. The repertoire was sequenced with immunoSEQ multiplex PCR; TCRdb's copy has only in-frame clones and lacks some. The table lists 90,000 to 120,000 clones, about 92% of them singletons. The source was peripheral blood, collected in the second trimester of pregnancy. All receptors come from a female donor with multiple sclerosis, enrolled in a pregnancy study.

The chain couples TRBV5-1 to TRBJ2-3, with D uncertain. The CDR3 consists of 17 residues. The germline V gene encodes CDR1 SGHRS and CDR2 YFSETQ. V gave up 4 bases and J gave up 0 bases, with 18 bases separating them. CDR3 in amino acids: CASSHFSAAASTDTQYF. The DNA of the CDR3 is TGCGCCAGCAGCCACTTTTCGGCCGCGGCTAGCACAGATACGCAGTATTTT.

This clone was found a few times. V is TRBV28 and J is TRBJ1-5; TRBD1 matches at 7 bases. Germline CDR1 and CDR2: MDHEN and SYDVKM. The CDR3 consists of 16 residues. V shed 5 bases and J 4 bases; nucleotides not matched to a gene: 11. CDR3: CASSTRQGASNQPQHF. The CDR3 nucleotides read TGTGCCAGCAGTACCAGACAGGGCGCTAGTAATCAGCCCCAGCATTTT.

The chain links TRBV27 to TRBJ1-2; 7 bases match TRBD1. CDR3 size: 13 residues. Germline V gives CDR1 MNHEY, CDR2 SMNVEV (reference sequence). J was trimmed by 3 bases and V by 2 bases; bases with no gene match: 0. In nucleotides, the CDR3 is TGTGCCAGCAGTTTAGACAGGGACTATGGCTACACCTTC. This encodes CASSLDRDYGYTF.

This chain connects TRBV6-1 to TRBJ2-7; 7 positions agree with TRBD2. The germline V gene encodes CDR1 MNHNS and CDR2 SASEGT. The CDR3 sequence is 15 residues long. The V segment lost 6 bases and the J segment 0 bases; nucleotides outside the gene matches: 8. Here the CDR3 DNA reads TGTGCCAGCAGAGCGGGACTCTTCAGCTCCTACGAGCAGTACTTC. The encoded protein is CASRAGLFSSYEQYF.

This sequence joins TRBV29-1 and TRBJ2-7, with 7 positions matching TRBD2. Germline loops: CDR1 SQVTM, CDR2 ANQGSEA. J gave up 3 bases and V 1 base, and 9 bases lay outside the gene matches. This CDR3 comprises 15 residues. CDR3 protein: CSVEVGAGTIYEQYF. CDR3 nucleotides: TGCAGCGTTGAAGTAGGGGCAGGGACTATCTACGAGCAGTACTTC.

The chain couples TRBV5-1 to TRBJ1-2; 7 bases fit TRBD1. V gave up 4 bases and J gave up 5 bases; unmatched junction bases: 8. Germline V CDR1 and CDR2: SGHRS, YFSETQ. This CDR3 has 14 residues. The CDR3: CASSGGQTDYGYTF. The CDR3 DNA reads TGCGCCAGCAGCGGGGGACAGACTGATTATGGCTACACCTTC.

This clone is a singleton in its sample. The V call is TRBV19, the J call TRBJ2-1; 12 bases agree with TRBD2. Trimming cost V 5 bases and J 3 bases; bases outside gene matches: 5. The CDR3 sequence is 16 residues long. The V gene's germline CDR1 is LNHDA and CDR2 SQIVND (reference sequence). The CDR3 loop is CASSDGLAGLYNEQFF. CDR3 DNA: TGTGCCAGTAGTGATGGACTAGCGGGGCTCTACAATGAGCAGTTCTTC.

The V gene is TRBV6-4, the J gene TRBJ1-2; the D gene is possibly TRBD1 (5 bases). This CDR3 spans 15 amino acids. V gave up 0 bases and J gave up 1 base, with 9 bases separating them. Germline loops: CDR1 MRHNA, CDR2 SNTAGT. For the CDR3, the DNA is TGTGCCAGCAGTGACTCGCCAGGGTTTAACTATGGCTACACCTTC. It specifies CASSDSPGFNYGYTF.

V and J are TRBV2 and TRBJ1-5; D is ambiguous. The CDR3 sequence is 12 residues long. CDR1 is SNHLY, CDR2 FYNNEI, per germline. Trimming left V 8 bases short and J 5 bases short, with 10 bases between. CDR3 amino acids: CASGISYQPQHF. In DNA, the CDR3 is TGTGCCAGCGGTATAAGCTATCAGCCCCAGCATTTT.

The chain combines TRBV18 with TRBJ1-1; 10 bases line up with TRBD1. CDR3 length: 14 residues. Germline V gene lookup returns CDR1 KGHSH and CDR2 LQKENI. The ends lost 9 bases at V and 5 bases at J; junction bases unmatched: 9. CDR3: CASSPGQGITEAFF. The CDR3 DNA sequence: TGTGCCAGTTCGCCGGGACAGGGGATTACTGAAGCTTTCTTT.

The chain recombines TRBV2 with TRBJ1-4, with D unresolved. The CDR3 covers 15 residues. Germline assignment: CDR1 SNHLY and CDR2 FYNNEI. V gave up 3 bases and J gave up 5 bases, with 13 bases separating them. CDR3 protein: CASSEAQILNEKLFF. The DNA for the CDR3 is TGTGCCAGCAGTGAGGCCCAGATCTTGAATGAAAAACTGTTTTTT. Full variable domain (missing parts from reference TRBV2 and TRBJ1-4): EPEVTQTPSHQVTQMGQEVILRCVPISNHLYFYWYRQILGQKVEFLVSFYNNEISEKSEIFDDQFSVERPDGSNFTLKIRSTKLEDSAMYFCASSEAQILNEKLFFGSGTQLSVL.

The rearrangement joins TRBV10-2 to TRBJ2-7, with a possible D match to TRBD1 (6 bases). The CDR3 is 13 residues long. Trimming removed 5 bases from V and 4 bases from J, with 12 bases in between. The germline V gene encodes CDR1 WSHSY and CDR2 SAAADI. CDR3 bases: TGCGCCAGCAGTACCAACAGGGCGTACGAGCAGTACTTC. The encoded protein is CASSTNRAYEQYF.

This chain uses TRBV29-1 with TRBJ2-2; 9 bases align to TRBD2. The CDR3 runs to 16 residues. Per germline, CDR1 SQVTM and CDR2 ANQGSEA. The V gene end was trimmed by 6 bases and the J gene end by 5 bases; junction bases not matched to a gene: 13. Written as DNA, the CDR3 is TGCAGCGTCTCCCGCACGGGACTAGCTGAAACCGGGGAGCTGTTTTTT. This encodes CSVSRTGLAETGELFF.

CDR3 sequence (DNA): TGTGCCTGGAGTGTACGTGCGGTCCTGCGGGGTACGCAGTATTTT. It codes for CAWSVRAVLRGTQYF. This chain joins TRBV30 and TRBJ2-3; D perhaps matches TRBD2 (6 bases). The V end lost 0 bases, the J end lost 8 bases, and 18 bases lay between the germline ends. This CDR3 is 15 amino acids long. From germline, CDR1 is GTSNPN and CDR2 SVGIG (reference sequence).

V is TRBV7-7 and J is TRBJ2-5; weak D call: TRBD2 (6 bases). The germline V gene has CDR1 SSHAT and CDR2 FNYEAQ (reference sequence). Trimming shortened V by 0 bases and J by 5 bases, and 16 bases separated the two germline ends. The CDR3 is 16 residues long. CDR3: CASSLAGGWGLETQYF. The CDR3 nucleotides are TGTGCCAGCAGCTTAGCCGGCGGGTGGGGACTTGAGACCCAGTACTTC.

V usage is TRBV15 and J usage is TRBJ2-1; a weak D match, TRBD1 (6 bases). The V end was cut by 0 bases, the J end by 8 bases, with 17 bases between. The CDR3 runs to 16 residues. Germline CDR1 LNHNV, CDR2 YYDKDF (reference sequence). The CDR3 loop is CATSRDSPGAGDEQFF. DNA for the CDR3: TGTGCCACCAGCAGAGATTCCCCAGGGGCAGGGGATGAGCAGTTCTTC. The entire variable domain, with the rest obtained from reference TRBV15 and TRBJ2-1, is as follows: DAMVIQNPRYQVTQFGKPVTLSCSQTLNHNVMYWYQQKSSQAPKLLFHYYDKDFNNEADTPDNFQSRRPNTSFCFLDIRSPGLGDTAMYLCATSRDSPGAGDEQFFGPGTRLTVL.

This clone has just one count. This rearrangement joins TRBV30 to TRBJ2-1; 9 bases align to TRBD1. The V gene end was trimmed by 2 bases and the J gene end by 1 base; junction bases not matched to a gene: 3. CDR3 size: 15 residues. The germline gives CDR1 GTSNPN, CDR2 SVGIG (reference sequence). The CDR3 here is CAWSTGGQSYNEQFF. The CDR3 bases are TGTGCCTGGAGTACAGGGGGCCAGTCCTACAATGAGCAGTTCTTC.

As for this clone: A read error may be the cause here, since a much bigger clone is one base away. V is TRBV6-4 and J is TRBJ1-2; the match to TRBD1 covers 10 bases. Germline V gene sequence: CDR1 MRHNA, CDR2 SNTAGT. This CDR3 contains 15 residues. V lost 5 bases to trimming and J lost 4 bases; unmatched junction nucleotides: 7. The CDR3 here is CASSTGTGDFYGYTF. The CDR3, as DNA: TGTGCCAGCAGTACCGGGACAGGGGACTTCTATGGCTACACCTTC.

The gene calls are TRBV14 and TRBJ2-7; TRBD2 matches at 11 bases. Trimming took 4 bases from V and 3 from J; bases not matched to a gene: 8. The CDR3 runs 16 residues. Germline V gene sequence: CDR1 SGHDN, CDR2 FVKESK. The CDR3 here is CASSPPGLAGFYEQYF. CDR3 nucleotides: TGTGCCAGCAGCCCGCCCGGACTAGCGGGTTTCTACGAGCAGTACTTC.

The CDR3 region is CASTKAGTGDPANYGYTF. The DNA for the CDR3 is TGTGCCAGCACCAAAGCAGGGACTGGCGACCCAGCTAACTATGGCTACACCTTC. The rearrangement joins TRBV9 to TRBJ1-2, with D possibly matching TRBD1 (5 bases). This CDR3 is 18 amino acids long. V dropped 6 bases and J dropped 0 bases, with 24 bases sitting between them. Germline V gene sequence: CDR1 SGDLS, CDR2 YYNGEE.